This TCR beta chain was observed in a study of blood T cell repertoires in COVID-19. Study-level background: Both acute and convalescent COVID-19 samples were obtained from the United States, Italy and Spain. T cells, B-cell-depleted T cells, or PBMCs supplied cDNA or gDNA.

The germline V and J ends were trimmed by 6 bases and 2 bases, with 7 bases remaining between them. The CDR3 spans 13 residues. The germline gives CDR1 SGHTA, CDR2 FQGNSA. Source study methods: By means of reference gene primer amplification, nucleated cell counts were estimated. The method was immunoSEQ multiplex PCR; TCRdb's version includes in-frame clones alone and lacks a portion of them. The DNA was the basis for D and trimming; V, J and clone size are from that table. The data show 50,000 to 65,000 clones, roughly 90% seen once. This TCR was recovered from a man aged 45-60 years with active COVID-19. V usage is TRBV7-2 and J usage is TRBJ1-4; no definite D call. Input material: peripheral blood. The CDR3: CASRRSTNEKLFF. CDR3 nucleotides: TGTGCCAGCAGGCGGTCCACTAATGAAAAACTGTTTTTT.